This T cell receptor beta chain was recovered during a study of cytomegalovirus exposure and HLA in healthy donors. The CDR3 loop spans 15 amino acids. V lost 0 bases to trimming and J lost 5 bases, with 14 bases between them. Germline V gene lookup returns CDR1 LNHNV and CDR2 YYDKDF (reference sequence). The assay was immunoSEQ multiplex PCR, and TCRdb's table has in-frame clones only and misses some. The profile covers about 73,000 clones, with 85% to 95% appearing a single time and about 3.5% taken by the ten largest. This chain connects TRBV15 to TRBJ2-7; D may be TRBD2 (7 bases). Sequencing was performed on PBMCs. This receptor was taken from a man aged 18-30 years in good health and CMV-seronegative. DNA of the CDR3: TGTGCCACCAGCAGAGAAGGGGGGGGAAGCGACGAGCAGTACTTC. This encodes CATSREGGGSDEQYF.